This T cell receptor beta chain was captured by sequencing in a study of cytomegalovirus exposure and HLA in healthy donors. For the study at large: The roughly 110 validation repertoires used the same platform as the roughly 670 first-cohort repertoires, a later analysis reported.

Losses at the gene ends were 4 bases for V and 1 base for J; bases not matched to a gene: 5. This CDR3 region has 15 residues. Per germline, CDR1 SGHRS and CDR2 YFSETQ. Data came from immunoSEQ multiplex PCR; TCRdb stores just in-frame clones and leaves some out. The sample records some 170,000 clones, roughly 90% being singletons. This chain joins TRBV5-1 and TRBJ2-1; 7 nucleotides agree with TRBD2. Specimen: PBMCs. The receptor comes from a man between 18 and 29 years old in good health and CMV-seropositive. The CDR3 spells CASSGDYGSYNEQFF. In nucleotides, the CDR3 is TGCGCCAGCAGCGGGGACTATGGGTCCTACAATGAGCAGTTCTTC.